This T cell receptor beta chain is drawn from a study of T cells in women clearing cervical HPV infection. Study-wide background: Case blood was drawn when the lesion was first found; control blood after infection became undetectable. With HLA typing for only a few women, HLA confounding remains possible. General study results and limits: Cases carried less TRBV6-7 than controls: roughly 0.11% versus 0.16%. Repertoire richness, not evenness, was significantly elevated in CIN3+ cases versus controls.

On this clone: The antigen remains undetermined. The read halts 3 residues ahead of the CDR3 end, with the missing end drawn from the germline J gene.

Trimming left V 7 bases short and J 3 bases short, with 10 bases between. The germline V gene has CDR1 SNHLY and CDR2 FYNNEI. The CDR3 has 12 residues. Data came from immunoSEQ multiplex PCR; TCRdb stores just in-frame clones and leaves some out. The table counts 30,000 to 40,000 clones; under 7% lies in the top ten. The sequenced sample was blood buffy coat. The rearrangement joins TRBV2 to TRBJ2-7, with D unresolved. The receptor was derived from a woman between 18 and 69 years old with a cervical HPV16 infection that either progressed to CIN3+ or cleared (not recorded which). The CDR3 DNA, read in part, is TGTGCCAGCAAGATACTAAACTACGAG. Protein sequence: CASKILNYE. The CDR3 in full is CASKILNYEQYF.